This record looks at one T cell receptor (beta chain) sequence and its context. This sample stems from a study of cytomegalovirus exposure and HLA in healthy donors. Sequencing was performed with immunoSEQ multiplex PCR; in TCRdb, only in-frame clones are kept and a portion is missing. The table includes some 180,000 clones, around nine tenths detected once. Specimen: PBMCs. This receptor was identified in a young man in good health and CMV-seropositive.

The CDR3 loop is CASERGKGDYEQYF. The CDR3 region has the DNA TGTGCCAGCGAGCGGGGAAAGGGGGATTACGAGCAGTACTTC. The chain couples TRBV19 to TRBJ2-7; D may be TRBD2 (7 bases). There are 14 residues in the CDR3. Germline values: CDR1 LNHDA, CDR2 SQIVND (reference sequence). With 9 bases removed from V and 4 bases from J, the gap between germline ends came to 19 bases.